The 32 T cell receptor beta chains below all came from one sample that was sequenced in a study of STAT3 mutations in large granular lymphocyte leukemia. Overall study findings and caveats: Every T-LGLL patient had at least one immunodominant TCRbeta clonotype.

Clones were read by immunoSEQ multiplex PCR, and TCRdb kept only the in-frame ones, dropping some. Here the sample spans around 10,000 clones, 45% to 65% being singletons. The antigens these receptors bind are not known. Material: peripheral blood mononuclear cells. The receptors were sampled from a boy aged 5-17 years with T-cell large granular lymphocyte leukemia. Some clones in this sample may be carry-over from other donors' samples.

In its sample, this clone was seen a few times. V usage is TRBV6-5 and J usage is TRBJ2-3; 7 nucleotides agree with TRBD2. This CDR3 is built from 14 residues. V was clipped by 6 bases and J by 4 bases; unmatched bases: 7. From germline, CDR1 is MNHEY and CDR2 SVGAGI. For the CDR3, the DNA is TGTGCCAGCAGCCGCGGACTAGTCCCAGATACGCAGTATTTT. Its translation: CASSRGLVPDTQYF.

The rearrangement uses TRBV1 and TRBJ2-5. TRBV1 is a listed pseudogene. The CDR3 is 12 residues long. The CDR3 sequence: CTSSQGEETQYF. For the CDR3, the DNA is TGCACCAGCAGCCAAGGGGAAGAGACCCAGTACTTC.

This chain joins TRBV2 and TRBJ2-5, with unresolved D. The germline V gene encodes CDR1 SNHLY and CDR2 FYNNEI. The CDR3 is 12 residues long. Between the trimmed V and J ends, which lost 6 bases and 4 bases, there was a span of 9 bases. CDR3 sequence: CASRTLGETQYF. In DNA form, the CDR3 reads TGTGCCAGCAGGACCTTGGGAGAGACCCAGTACTTC.

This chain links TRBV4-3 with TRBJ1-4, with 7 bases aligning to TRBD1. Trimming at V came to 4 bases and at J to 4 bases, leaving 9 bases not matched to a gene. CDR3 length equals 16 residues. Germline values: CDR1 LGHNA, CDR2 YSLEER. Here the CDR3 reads CASSPLMGQINEKLFF. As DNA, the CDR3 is TGCGCCAGCAGCCCTCTAATGGGACAGATTAATGAAAAACTGTTTTTT.

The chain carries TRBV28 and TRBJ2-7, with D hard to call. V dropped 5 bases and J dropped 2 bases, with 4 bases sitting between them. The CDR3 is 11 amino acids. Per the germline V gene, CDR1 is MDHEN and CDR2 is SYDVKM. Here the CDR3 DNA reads TGTGCCAGCAGTCTCACCTACGAGCAGTACTTC. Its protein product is CASSLTYEQYF.

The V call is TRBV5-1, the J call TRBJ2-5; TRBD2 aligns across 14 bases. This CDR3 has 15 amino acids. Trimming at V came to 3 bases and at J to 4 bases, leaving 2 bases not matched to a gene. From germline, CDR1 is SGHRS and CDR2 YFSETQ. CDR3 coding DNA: TGCGCCAGCAGCTACGGGACTAGCGGGGGAGAGACCCAGTACTTC. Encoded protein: CASSYGTSGGETQYF.

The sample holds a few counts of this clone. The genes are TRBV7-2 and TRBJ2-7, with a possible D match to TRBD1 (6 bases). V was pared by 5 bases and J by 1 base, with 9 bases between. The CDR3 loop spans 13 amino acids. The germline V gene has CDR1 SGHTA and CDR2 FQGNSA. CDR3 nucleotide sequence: TGTGCCAGCAGCAGGACAGTTTCCTACGAGCAGTACTTC. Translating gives CASSRTVSYEQYF. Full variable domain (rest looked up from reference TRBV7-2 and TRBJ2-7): GAGVSQSPSNKVTEKGKDVELRCDPISGHTALYWYRQSLGQGLEFLIYFQGNSAPDKSGLPSDRFSAERTGGSVSTLTIQRTQQEDSAVYLCASSRTVSYEQYFGPGTRLTVT.

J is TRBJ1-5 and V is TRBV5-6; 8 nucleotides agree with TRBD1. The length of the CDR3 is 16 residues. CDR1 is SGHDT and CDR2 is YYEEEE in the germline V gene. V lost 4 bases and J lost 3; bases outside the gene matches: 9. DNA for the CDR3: TGTGCCAGCAGCCCTTCAGGACAGGGCTACAATCAGCCCCAGCATTTT. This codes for CASSPSGQGYNQPQHF.

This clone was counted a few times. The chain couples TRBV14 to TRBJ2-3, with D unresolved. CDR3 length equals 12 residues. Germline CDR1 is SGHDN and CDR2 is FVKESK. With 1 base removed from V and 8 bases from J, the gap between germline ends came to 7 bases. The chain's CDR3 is CASSQVQSTQYF. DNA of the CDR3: TGTGCCAGCAGCCAAGTCCAGAGTACGCAGTATTTT.

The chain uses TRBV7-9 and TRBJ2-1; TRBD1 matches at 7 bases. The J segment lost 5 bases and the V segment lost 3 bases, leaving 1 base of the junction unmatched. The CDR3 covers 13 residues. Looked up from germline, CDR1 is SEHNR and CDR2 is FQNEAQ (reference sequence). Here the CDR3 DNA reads TGTGCCAGCAGCTTGGGACAGAACAATGAGCAGTTCTTC. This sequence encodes CASSLGQNNEQFF.

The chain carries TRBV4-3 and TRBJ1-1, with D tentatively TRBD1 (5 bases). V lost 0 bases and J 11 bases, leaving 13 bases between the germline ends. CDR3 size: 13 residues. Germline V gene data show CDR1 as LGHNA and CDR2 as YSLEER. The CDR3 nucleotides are TGCGCCAGCAGCCAAGATTTCGGGGACGAGGCTTTCTTT. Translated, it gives CASSQDFGDEAFF.

The CDR3, as DNA: TGTGCCAGCAGTTCTACCGCTAGGGGGAAATACGAGCAGTACTTC. It yields the protein CASSSTARGKYEQYF. The rearrangement links TRBV27 to TRBJ2-7; maybe TRBD1 (6 bases). CDR3 size: 15 residues. CDR1 and CDR2 from the germline V gene are MNHEY and SMNVEV (reference sequence). V lost 4 bases and J lost 4, with 17 bases in between.

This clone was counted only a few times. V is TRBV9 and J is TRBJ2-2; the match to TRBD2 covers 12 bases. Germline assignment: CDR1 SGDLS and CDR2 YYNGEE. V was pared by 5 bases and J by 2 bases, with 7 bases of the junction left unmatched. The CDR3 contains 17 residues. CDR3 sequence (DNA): TGTGCCAGCAGTCATACTAGCGGGGGGCCCAACACCGGGGAGCTGTTTTTT. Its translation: CASSHTSGGPNTGELFF.

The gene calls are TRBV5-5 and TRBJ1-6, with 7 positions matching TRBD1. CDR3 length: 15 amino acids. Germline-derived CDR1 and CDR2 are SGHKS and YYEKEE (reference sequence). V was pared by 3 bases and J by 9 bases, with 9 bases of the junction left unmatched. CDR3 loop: CASSSETGISSPLHF. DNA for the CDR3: TGTGCCAGCAGCTCGGAGACAGGGATCAGTTCACCCCTCCACTTT.

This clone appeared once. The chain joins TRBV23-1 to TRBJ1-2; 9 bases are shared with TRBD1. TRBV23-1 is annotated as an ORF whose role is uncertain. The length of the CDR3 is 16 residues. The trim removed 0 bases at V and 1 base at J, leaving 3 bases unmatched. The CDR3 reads CASSQSWTGDNYGYTF. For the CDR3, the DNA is TGCGCCAGCAGTCAATCGTGGACAGGGGATAACTATGGCTACACCTTC.

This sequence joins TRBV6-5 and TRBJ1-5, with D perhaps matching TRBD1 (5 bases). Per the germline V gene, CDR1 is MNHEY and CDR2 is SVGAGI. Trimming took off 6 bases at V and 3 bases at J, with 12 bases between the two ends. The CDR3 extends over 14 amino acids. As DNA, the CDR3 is TGTGCCAGCAGCCCGAGGGACGCCAATCAGCCCCAGCATTTT. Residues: CASSPRDANQPQHF.

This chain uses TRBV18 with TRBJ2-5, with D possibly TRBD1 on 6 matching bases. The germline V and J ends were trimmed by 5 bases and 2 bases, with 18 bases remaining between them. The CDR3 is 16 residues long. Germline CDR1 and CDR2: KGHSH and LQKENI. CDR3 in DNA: TGTGCCAGCTCATCCTCCCTGACAGGTCCTCAAGAGACCCAGTACTTC. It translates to CASSSSLTGPQETQYF.

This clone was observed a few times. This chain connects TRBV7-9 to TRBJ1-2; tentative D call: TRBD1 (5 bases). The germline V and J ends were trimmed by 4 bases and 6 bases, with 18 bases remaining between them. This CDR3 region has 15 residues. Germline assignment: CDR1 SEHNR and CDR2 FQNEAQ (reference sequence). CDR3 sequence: CASSSRGTITDGYTF. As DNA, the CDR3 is TGTGCCAGCAGCTCAAGGGGAACAATCACGGATGGCTACACCTTC.

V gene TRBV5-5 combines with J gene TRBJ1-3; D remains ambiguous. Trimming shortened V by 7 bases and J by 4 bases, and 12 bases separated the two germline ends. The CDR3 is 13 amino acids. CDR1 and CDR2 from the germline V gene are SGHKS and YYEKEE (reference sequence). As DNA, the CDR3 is TGTGCCAGCGCCACAACTGAAGGAAACACCATATATTTT. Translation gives CASATTEGNTIYF.

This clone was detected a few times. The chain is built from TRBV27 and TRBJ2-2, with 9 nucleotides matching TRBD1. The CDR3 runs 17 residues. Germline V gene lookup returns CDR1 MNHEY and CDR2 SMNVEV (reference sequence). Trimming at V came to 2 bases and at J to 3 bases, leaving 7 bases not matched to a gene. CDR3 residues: CASSLGTGWSYTGELFF. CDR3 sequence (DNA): TGTGCCAGCAGTTTAGGGACAGGGTGGTCGTACACCGGGGAGCTGTTTTTT.

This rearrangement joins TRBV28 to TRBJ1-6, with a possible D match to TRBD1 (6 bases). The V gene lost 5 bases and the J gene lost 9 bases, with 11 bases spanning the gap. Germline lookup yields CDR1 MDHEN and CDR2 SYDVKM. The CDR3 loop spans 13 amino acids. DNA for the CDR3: TGTGCCAGCAGTCTCTACAGGGCTTCACCCCTCCACTTT. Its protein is CASSLYRASPLHF.

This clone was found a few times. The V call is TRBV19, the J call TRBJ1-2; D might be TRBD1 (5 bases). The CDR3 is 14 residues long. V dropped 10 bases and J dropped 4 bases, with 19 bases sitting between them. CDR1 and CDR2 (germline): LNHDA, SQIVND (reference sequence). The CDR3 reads CATRWGLRGYGYTF. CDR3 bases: TGTGCCACTCGTTGGGGACTACGGGGCTATGGCTACACCTTC.

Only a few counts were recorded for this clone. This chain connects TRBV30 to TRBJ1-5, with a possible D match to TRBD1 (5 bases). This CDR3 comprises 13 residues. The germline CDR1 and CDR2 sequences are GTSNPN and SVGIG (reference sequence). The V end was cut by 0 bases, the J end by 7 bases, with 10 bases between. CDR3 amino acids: CAWSVRALQPQHF. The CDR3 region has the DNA TGTGCCTGGAGTGTCAGGGCATTGCAGCCCCAGCATTTT.

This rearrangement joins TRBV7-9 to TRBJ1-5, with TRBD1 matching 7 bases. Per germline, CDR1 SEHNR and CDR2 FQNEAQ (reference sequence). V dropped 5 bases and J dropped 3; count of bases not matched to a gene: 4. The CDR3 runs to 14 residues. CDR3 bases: TGTGCCAGCAGCCCCGGACAGGACAATCAGCCCCAGCATTTT. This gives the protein CASSPGQDNQPQHF. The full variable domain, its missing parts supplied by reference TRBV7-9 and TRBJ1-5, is DTGVSQNPRHKITKRGQNVTFRCDPISEHNRLYWYRQTLGQGPEFLTYFQNEAQLEKSRLLSDRFSAERPKGSFSTLEIQRTEQGDSAMYLCASSPGQDNQPQHFGDGTRLSIL.

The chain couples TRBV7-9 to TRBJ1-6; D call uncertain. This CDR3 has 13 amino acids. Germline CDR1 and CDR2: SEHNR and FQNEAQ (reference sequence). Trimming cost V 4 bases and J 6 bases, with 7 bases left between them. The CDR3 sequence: CASSSAFNSPLHF. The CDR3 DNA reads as TGTGCCAGCAGCTCCGCCTTTAATTCACCCCTCCACTTT.

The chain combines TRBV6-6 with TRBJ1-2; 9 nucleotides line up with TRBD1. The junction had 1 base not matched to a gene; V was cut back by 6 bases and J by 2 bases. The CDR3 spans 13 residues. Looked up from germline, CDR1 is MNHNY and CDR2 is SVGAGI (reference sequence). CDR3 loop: CASRDRGNYGYTF. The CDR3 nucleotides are TGTGCCAGCAGGGACAGGGGCAACTATGGCTACACCTTC.

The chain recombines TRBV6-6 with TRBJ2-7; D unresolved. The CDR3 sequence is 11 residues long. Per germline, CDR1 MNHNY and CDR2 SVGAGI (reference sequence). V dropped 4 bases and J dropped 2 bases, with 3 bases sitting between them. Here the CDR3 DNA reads TGTGCCAGCAGTTCCGCCTACGAGCAGTACTTC. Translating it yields CASSSAYEQYF.

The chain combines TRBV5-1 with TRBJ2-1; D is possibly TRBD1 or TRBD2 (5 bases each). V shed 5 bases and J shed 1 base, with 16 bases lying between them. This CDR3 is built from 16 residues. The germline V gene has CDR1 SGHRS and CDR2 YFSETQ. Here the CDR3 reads CASSPWGNQSYNEQFF. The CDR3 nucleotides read TGCGCCAGCAGTCCTTGGGGGAATCAATCCTACAATGAGCAGTTCTTC.

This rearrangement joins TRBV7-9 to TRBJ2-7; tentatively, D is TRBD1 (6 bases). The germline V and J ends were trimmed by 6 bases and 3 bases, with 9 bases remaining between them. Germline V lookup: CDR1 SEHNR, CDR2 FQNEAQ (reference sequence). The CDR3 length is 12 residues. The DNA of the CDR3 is TGTGCCAGCAGTACAGGGTACTACGAGCAGTACTTC. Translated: CASSTGYYEQYF.

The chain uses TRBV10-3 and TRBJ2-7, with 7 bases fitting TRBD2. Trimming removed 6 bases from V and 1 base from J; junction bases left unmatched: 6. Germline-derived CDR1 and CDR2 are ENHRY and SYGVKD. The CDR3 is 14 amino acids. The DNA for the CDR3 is TGTGCCATCAGCAGGAGGGAGGGATCCTACGAGCAGTACTTC. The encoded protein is CAISRREGSYEQYF.

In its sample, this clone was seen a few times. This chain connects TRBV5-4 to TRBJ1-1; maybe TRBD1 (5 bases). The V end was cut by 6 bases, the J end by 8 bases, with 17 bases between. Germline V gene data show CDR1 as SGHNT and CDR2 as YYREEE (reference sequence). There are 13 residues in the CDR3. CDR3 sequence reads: CASTRGRSLEAFF. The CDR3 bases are TGTGCCAGCACGAGGGGCCGCTCACTGGAAGCTTTCTTT.

The CDR3 region has the DNA TGCGCCAGCAGCTTGGGAGAAGAAGCAGATACGCAGTATTTT. Protein: CASSLGEEADTQYF. The chain recombines TRBV5-1 with TRBJ2-3; no clear D. CDR1 SGHRS and CDR2 YFSETQ come from the germline V gene. With 0 bases removed from V and 4 bases from J, the gap between germline ends came to 9 bases. There are 14 residues in the CDR3.